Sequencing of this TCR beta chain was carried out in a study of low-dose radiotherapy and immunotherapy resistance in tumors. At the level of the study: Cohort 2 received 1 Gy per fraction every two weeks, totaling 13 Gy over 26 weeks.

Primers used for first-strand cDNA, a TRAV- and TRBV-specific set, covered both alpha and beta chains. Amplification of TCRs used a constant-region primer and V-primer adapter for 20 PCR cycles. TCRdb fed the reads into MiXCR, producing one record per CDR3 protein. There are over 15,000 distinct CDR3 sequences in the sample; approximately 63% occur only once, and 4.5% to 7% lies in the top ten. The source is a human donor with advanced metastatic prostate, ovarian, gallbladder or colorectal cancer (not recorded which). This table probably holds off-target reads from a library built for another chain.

The CDR3 bases are TGTGCCAGCAGTTATGGAGGCGGACGTGAAACTGAAGCTTTCTTT. Translated: CASSYGGGRETEAFF. The V gene is TRBV6-6, the J gene TRBJ1-1; no definite D call. V lost 3 bases and J 5 bases, leaving 16 bases between the germline ends. In germline, CDR1 is MNHNY, CDR2 SVGAGI (reference sequence). This CDR3 has 15 amino acids.